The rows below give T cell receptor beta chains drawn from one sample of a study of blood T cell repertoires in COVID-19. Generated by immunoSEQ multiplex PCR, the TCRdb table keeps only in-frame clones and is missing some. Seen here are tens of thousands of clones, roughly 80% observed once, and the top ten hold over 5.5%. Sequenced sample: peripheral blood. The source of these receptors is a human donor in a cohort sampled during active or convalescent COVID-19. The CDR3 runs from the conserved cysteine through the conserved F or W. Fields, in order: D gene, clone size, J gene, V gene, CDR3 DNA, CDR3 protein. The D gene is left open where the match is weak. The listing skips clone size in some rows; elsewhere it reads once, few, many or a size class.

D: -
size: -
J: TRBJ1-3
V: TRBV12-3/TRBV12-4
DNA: TGTGCCAGCACCGGGGGGCCAGGAAACACCATATATTTT
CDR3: CASTGGPGNTIYF

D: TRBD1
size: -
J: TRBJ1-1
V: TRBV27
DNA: TGTGCCAGCAGTTCTCGGACAGGTGGGGACACTGAAGCTTTCTTT
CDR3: CASSSRTGGDTEAFF

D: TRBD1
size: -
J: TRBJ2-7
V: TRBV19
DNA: TGTGCCAGTAGTTTCAGACAGGGTGTATCCGACGAGCAGTACTTC
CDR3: CASSFRQGVSDEQYF

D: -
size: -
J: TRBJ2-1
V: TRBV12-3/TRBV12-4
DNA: TGTGCCAGCAGTTTAAGGGGTGGAAATGAGCAGTTCTTC
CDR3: CASSLRGGNEQFF

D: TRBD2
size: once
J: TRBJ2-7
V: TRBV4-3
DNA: TGCGCCAGCAGCCTGGGACTAGCGGGAAACTACGAGCAGTACTTC
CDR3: CASSLGLAGNYEQYF

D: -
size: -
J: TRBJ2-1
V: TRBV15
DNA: TGTGCCACCAGCAGAGATCTCCTGAGCTCCTACAATGAGCAGTTCTTC
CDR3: CATSRDLLSSYNEQFF

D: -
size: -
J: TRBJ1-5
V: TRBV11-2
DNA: TGTGCCAGCAGCTTGACAACCGGAACGGAACAGCCCCAGCATTTT
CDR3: CASSLTTGTEQPQHF

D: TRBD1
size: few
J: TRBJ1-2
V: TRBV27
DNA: TGTGCCAGCAGTCCCGGGACAGGGGTCTATGGCTACACCTTC
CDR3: CASSPGTGVYGYTF

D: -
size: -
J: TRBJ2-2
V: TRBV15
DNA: TGTGCCACCAGCAGAGAGACAGGCACCGGGGAGCTGTTTTTT
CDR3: CATSRETGTGELFF

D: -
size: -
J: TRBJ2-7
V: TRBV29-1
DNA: TGCAGCGCCGGGAACTACGAGCAGTACTTC
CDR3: CSAGNYEQYF

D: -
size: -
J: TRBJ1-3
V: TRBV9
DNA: TGTGCCAGCAGCGTAGGGGCAGCCTCTGGAAACACCATATATTTT
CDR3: CASSVGAASGNTIYF

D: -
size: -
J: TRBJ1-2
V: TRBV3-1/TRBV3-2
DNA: TGTGCCAGCAGCCACCTTGACAGTAACTATGGCTACACCTTC
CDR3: CASSHLDSNYGYTF

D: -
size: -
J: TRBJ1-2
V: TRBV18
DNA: TGTGCCAGCTCGGTGGCGGGAGGTGGCTACACCTTC
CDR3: CASSVAGGGYTF

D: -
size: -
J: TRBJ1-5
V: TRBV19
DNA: TGTGCCAGTAGAAAGGGCGGGCCCGATAATCAGCCCCAGCATTTT
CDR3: CASRKGGPDNQPQHF

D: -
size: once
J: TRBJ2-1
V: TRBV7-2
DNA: TGTGCCAGCAGCTTAGTAAGCTCCCGGAGGAATGAGCAGTTCTTC
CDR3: CASSLVSSRRNEQFF

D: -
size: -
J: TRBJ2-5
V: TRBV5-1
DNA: TGCGCCAGCAGCTTGGGTGGGGCGGAGACCCAGTACTTC
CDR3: CASSLGGAETQYF

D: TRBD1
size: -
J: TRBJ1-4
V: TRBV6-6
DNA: TGTGCCAGCAGTTACTCCTTGAGGCAGGGGGGAGAAAAACTGTTTTTT
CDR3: CASSYSLRQGGEKLFF

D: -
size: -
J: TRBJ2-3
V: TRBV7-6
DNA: TGTGCCAGCAGCCCTACTAGGGATACGCAGTATTTT
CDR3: CASSPTRDTQYF

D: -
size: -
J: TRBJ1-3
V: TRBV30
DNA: TGTGCCTGGATCCCCGAGGTGATTGGAAACACCATATATTTT
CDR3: CAWIPEVIGNTIYF

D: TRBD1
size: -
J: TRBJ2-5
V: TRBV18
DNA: TGTGCCAGCTCACCAACAGGGCAGGGGGCTGCTGAGACCCAGTACTTC
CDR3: CASSPTGQGAAETQYF

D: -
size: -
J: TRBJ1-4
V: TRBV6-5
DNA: TGTGCCAGCAGCACGGTCGAAAAACTGTTTTTT
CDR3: CASSTVEKLFF

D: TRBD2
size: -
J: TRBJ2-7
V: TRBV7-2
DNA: TGTGCCAGCAGCCTGCGGGGGGACGCTGGCGAGCAGTACTTC
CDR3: CASSLRGDAGEQYF

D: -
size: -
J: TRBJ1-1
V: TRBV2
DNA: TGTGCCAGCAGGGGGGGTCCGCGGGGACCTGAAGCTTTCTTT
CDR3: CASRGGPRGPEAFF

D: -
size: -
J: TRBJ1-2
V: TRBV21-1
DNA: TGTGCCAGCAGCAAGGGCCCCGGGGGGACAGGGGTGGACTATGGCTACACCTTC
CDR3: CASSKGPGGTGVDYGYTF

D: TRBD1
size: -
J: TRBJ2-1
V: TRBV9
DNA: TGTGCCAGCAGCGTAGGAGCCGGACAGGGGGTTAATGAGCAGTTCTTC
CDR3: CASSVGAGQGVNEQFF

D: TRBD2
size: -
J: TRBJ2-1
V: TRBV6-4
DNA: TGTGCCAGCAGTGACTCGGGACTAGGGTCGCCTAATGAGCAGTTCTTC
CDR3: CASSDSGLGSPNEQFF

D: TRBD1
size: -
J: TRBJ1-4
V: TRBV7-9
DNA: TGTGCCAGCAGCACCTACAGGGGCCCTAATGAAAAACTGTTTTTT
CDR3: CASSTYRGPNEKLFF

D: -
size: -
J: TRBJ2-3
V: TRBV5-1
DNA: TGCGCCAGCAGCTTGGCCCGGGGTCTTGGCACAGATACGCAGTATTTT
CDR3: CASSLARGLGTDTQYF

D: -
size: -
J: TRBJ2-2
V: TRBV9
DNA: TGTGCCAGCAGCGCTGGACAGCACACCGGGGAGCTGTTTTTT
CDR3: CASSAGQHTGELFF

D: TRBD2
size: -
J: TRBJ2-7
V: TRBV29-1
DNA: TGCAGCGTGAGCGGGGGCTCCTACGAGCAGTACTTC
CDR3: CSVSGGSYEQYF

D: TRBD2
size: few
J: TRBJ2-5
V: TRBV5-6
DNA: TGTGCCAGCAAGCTAGCGGGGGGGACGGAAGAGACCCAGTACTTC
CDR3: CASKLAGGTEETQYF

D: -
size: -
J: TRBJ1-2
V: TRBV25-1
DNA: TGTGCCAGCTCCCAAGGAGGGGACGAATTCCTACTCTATGGCTACACCTTC
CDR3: CASSQGGDEFLLYGYTF

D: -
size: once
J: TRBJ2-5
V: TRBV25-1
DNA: TGTGCCAGCAGTGAAAACGTGGGGCAGACCCAGTACTTC
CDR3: CASSENVGQTQYF

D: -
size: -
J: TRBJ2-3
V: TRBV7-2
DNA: TGTGCCAGCAGCTTAGCGATTTTACGACACCGCACAGATACGCAGTATTTT
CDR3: CASSLAILRHRTDTQYF

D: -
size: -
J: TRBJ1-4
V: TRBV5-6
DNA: TGTGCCAGCAGCTTGAAGACTTTTAATGAAAAACTGTTTTTT
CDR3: CASSLKTFNEKLFF

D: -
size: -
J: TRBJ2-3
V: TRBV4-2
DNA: TGTGCCAGCAGCCAAGATACAGGCAGAAGCACAGATACGCAGTATTTT
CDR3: CASSQDTGRSTDTQYF

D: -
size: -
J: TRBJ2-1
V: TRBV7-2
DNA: TGTGCCAGCAGCTCCCCGACAGGAACCTACAATGAGCAGTTCTTC
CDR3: CASSSPTGTYNEQFF

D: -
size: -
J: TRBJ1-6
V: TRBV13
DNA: TGTGCCAGCAGCTCGAGACAGAGCCAAGGATTTTCACCCCTCCACTTT
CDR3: CASSSRQSQGFSPLHF

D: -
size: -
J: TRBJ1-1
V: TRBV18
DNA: TGTGCCAGCTCACCTCTGGACACCACTGAAGCTTTCTTT
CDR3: CASSPLDTTEAFF